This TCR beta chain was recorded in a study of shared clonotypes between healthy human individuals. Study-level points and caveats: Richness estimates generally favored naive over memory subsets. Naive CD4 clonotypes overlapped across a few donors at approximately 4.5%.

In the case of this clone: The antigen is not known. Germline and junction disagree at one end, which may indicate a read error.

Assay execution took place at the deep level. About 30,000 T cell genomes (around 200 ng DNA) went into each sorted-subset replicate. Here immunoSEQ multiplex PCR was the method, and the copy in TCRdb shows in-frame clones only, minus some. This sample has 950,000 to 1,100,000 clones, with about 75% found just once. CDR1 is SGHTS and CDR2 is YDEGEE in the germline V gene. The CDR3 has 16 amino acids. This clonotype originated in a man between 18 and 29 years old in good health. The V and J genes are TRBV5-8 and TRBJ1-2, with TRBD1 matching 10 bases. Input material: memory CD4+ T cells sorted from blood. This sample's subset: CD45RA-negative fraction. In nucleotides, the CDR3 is TGTGCCAGCAGCTCGCCCGTTGGACAGGGGGTCTATAGCTACACCTTC. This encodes CASSSPVGQGVYSYTF. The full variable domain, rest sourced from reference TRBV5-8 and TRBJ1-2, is EAGVTQSPTHLIKTRGQQATLRCSPISGHTSVYWYQQALGLGLQFLLWYDEGEERNRGNFPPRFSGRQFPNYSSELNVNALELEDSALYLCASSSPVGQGVYSYTFGSGTRLTVV.